The next 27 T cell receptor beta chains were all read from a single sample in a study of shared clonotypes between healthy human individuals. TCRdb keeps only in-frame clones here, not all; method: immunoSEQ multiplex PCR. The top ten hold 0.1% to 0.15% of the sample, which has 2 million to 2.5 million clones, 90% to 95% seen once. Sequencing was done on a sample of naive CD4+ T cells sorted from blood. Subset reported: CD45RA+ positively selected. These receptors were obtained from a man between 18 and 29 years old in good health.

J is TRBJ2-7 and V is TRBV13, with TRBD1 as a possible D gene (5 bases). The CDR3 runs 16 residues. Germline assignment: CDR1 PRHDT and CDR2 FYEKMQ (reference sequence). V was cut by 0 bases and J by 5 bases, with 17 bases left in between. CDR3 nucleotides: TGTGCCAGCAGCTTAGGTCGACAGCCCTTGGTGGACGAGCAGTACTTC. Its translation: CASSLGRQPLVDEQYF. Filled out from reference TRBV13 and TRBJ2-7, the complete variable domain reads AAGVIQSPRHLIKEKRETATLKCYPIPRHDTVYWYQQGPGQDPQFLISFYEKMQSDKGSIPDRFSAQQFSDYHSELNMSSLELGDSALYFCASSLGRQPLVDEQYFGPGTRLTVT.

Turning to this clone: The same CDR3 is also encoded by other DNA sequences in this sample. The chain joins TRBV29-1 to TRBJ2-1; TRBD1 aligns across 8 bases. Germline CDR1 reads SQVTM; CDR2 reads ANQGSEA. J gave up 7 bases and V 0 bases, and 5 bases lay outside the gene matches. CDR3 length: 14 residues. The CDR3 loop reads CSVEDRTGRNEQFF. CDR3 DNA: TGCAGCGTTGAAGATCGGACAGGGCGGAATGAGCAGTTCTTC.

This rearrangement joins TRBV2 to TRBJ1-1, with no clear D. V was trimmed by 2 bases and J by 0 bases, leaving 10 bases between them. The CDR3 spans 15 residues. Germline V gene sequence: CDR1 SNHLY, CDR2 FYNNEI. The CDR3 sequence is CASSESALLNTEAFF. The CDR3 nucleotides read TGTGCCAGCAGTGAATCGGCCCTCCTGAACACTGAAGCTTTCTTT.

The table lists this clone with a count of one. The chain uses TRBV19 and TRBJ2-7; TRBD2 aligns across 7 bases. V lost 2 bases and J lost 0; bases outside the gene matches: 13. Germline values: CDR1 LNHDA, CDR2 SQIVND (reference sequence). The CDR3 runs to 18 residues. The CDR3 sequence is CASSILYLLARDSYEQYF. The DNA for the CDR3 is TGTGCCAGTAGTATATTGTACCTACTAGCGAGGGACTCCTACGAGCAGTACTTC.

This sequence joins TRBV27 and TRBJ2-7; 7 positions match TRBD2. From germline, CDR1 is MNHEY and CDR2 SMNVEV (reference sequence). The V segment lost 5 bases and the J segment 2 bases; nucleotides outside the gene matches: 6. The CDR3 has 14 residues. CDR3 amino acids: CASSTRGRAYEQYF. The CDR3 DNA reads TGTGCCAGCAGTACACGGGGGAGGGCCTACGAGCAGTACTTC.

J is TRBJ2-5 and V is TRBV6-1; 8 bases match TRBD2. Germline CDR1 is MNHNS and CDR2 is SASEGT. The CDR3 contains 13 residues. The V segment lost 7 bases and the J segment 2 bases; nucleotides outside the gene matches: 3. CDR3 region: CASNSGGQETQYF. The CDR3 nucleotides read TGTGCCAGCAACTCGGGGGGGCAAGAGACCCAGTACTTC.

This clone showed up just once. V gene TRBV28 combines with J gene TRBJ2-1, with a possible D match to TRBD2 (5 bases). Trimming cost V 1 base and J 7 bases, with 14 bases left between them. In germline, CDR1 is MDHEN, CDR2 SYDVKM. The CDR3 consists of 15 residues. The CDR3 nucleotides are TGTGCCAGCAGTTTATATGGCCGTCGGGGTAATGAGCAGTTCTTC. This codes for CASSLYGRRGNEQFF.

This chain links TRBV18 with TRBJ1-2, with a possible D match to TRBD1 (5 bases). This CDR3 spans 14 amino acids. Germline CDR1 is KGHSH and CDR2 is LQKENI. The germline V and J ends were trimmed by 5 bases and 0 bases, with 10 bases remaining between them. In DNA form, the CDR3 reads TGTGCCAGCTCAGCGGAGGGGTCTAACTATGGCTACACCTTC. Translating gives CASSAEGSNYGYTF. Supplemented by reference TRBV18 and TRBJ1-2, the full variable domain reads NAGVMQNPRHLVRRRGQEARLRCSPMKGHSHVYWYRQLPEEGLKFMVYLQKENIIDESGMPKERFSAEFPKEGPSILRIQQVVRGDSAAYFCASSAEGSNYGYTFGSGTRLTVV.

V is TRBV6-1 and J is TRBJ2-1; D gene uncertain. Germline V gene data show CDR1 as MNHNS and CDR2 as SASEGT. The ends were cut back, 7 bases at V and 8 bases at J, with 12 bases in the middle. The CDR3 contains 12 residues. CDR3 sequence reads: CASTLGMYEQFF. In DNA, the CDR3 is TGTGCCAGCACCTTAGGAATGTATGAGCAGTTCTTC.

The chain joins TRBV6-1 to TRBJ1-3; D unclear. V was pared by 1 base and J by 0 bases, with 10 bases between. The V gene's germline CDR1 is MNHNS and CDR2 SASEGT. The CDR3 has 16 residues. The CDR3 nucleotides are TGTGCCAGCAGTGAAGGTGGCACCCACTCTGGAAACACCATATATTTT. Translated: CASSEGGTHSGNTIYF.

For the CDR3, the DNA is TGTGCCAGCAGCTTACGGCGGGCGGGCGGCACAGATACGCAGTATTTT. It translates to CASSLRRAGGTDTQYF. The chain employs TRBV11-3 and TRBJ2-3; a possible D gene is TRBD2 (5 bases). The CDR3 has 16 residues. Germline V CDR1 and CDR2: SGHNT, YENEEA. V lost 2 bases to trimming and J lost 1 base, with 13 bases between them.

In DNA, the CDR3 is TGCGCCAGCAGCCAAGACCCCCGAGCAGGGTCTCCTGAAGCTTTCTTT. This gives the protein CASSQDPRAGSPEAFF. The chain links TRBV4-3 to TRBJ1-1, with D possibly matching TRBD1 (5 bases). From germline, CDR1 is LGHNA and CDR2 YSLEER. This CDR3 comprises 16 residues. V lost 0 bases and J 6 bases, leaving 17 bases between the germline ends.

The gene calls are TRBV28 and TRBJ1-2; 10 bases are shared with TRBD1. The CDR3 length is 15 residues. Germline V gene lookup returns CDR1 MDHEN and CDR2 SYDVKM. V trimming: 5 bases; J trimming: 7 bases; junction bases outside the gene matches: 10. CDR3 in DNA: TGTGCCAGCAGTCTCCTGACAGGGGGCGCGGGTGGCTACACCTTC. Its translation is CASSLLTGGAGGYTF.

As to this clone: Within the sample, other DNA sequences also encode this same CDR3. The J gene is TRBJ2-2, the V gene TRBV9; D gene uncertain. There are 15 residues in the CDR3. V lost 0 bases and J lost 1, with 7 bases in between. CDR1 is SGDLS, CDR2 YYNGEE, per germline. In DNA, the CDR3 is TGTGCCAGCAGCGTAGGAACGGTGAACACCGGGGAGCTGTTTTTT. Protein: CASSVGTVNTGELFF.

The V call is TRBV28, the J call TRBJ1-5, with TRBD1 matching over 7 bases. V gave up 1 base and J gave up 3 bases; unmatched junction bases: 9. Per the germline V gene, CDR1 is MDHEN and CDR2 is SYDVKM. The CDR3 consists of 17 residues. The CDR3 DNA sequence: TGTGCCAGCAGTTTATTTGAGACAGGGTGGATCAATCAGCCCCAGCATTTT. Translating it yields CASSLFETGWINQPQHF.

This clone occurred once. The chain combines TRBV2 with TRBJ1-4; D is unclear. Trimming left V 0 bases short and J 4 bases short, with 9 bases between. There are 15 residues in the CDR3. The germline gives CDR1 SNHLY, CDR2 FYNNEI. CDR3 protein: CASSEAGRHNEKLFF. Written as DNA, the CDR3 is TGTGCCAGCAGTGAAGCGGGGAGGCATAATGAAAAACTGTTTTTT. The full variable domain, its missing parts supplied by reference TRBV2 and TRBJ1-4, is EPEVTQTPSHQVTQMGQEVILRCVPISNHLYFYWYRQILGQKVEFLVSFYNNEISEKSEIFDDQFSVERPDGSNFTLKIRSTKLEDSAMYFCASSEAGRHNEKLFFGSGTQLSVL.

This clone was seen only once. The rearrangement uses TRBV25-1 and TRBJ2-3; TRBD2 matches 9 bases. The CDR3 consists of 14 residues. V was clipped by 6 bases and J by 6 bases; unmatched bases: 7. The V gene's germline CDR1 is MGHDK and CDR2 SYGVNS. The CDR3: CASSAGLAGDTQYF. The CDR3 DNA sequence: TGTGCCAGCAGCGCGGGACTAGCCGGGGATACGCAGTATTTT.

The chain carries TRBV2 and TRBJ1-1; D is uncertain. Looked up from germline, CDR1 is SNHLY and CDR2 is FYNNEI. The CDR3 is 13 residues long. Trimming took 5 bases from V and 5 from J, leaving 12 bases between them. The CDR3 nucleotides read TGTGCCAGCAGTCCGAACAGTCTGACTGAAGCTTTCTTT. It translates to CASSPNSLTEAFF.

The rearrangement joins TRBV18 to TRBJ1-5, with TRBD1 matching over 7 bases. This CDR3 region has 18 residues. The J segment lost 0 bases and the V segment lost 1 base, leaving 9 bases of the junction unmatched. Per germline, CDR1 KGHSH and CDR2 LQKENI. As DNA, the CDR3 is TGTGCCAGCTCACCACAAAGAAACGGACAGGTTAGCAATCAGCCCCAGCATTTT. Its protein product is CASSPQRNGQVSNQPQHF.

Details on this clone: Distinct nucleotide sequences in the sample also encode this CDR3. This chain links TRBV5-6 with TRBJ1-3; no definite D call. From germline, CDR1 is SGHDT and CDR2 YYEEEE. CDR3 length: 14 residues. V lost 2 bases and J 0 bases, leaving 6 bases between the germline ends. CDR3 in DNA: TGTGCCAGCAGCTTAGGTAACTCTGGAAACACCATATATTTT. Protein product: CASSLGNSGNTIYF.

The genes are TRBV6-1 and TRBJ2-3; D may be TRBD2 (6 bases). The CDR3 is 14 residues long. Germline V lookup: CDR1 MNHNS, CDR2 SASEGT. The ends were cut back, 6 bases at V and 5 bases at J, with 15 bases in the middle. CDR3 nucleotides: TGTGCCAGCAGGGGGAGGTACGTAGGAGATACGCAGTATTTT. Its translation: CASRGRYVGDTQYF.

The chain couples TRBV6-5 to TRBJ2-1; D is unclear. The V gene lost 0 bases and the J gene lost 5 bases, with 8 bases spanning the gap. The CDR3 sequence is 14 residues long. Germline CDR1 reads MNHEY; CDR2 reads SVGAGI. For the CDR3, the DNA is TGTGCCAGCAGTTACTCTCCCGCGAACAATGAGCAGTTCTTC. It codes for CASSYSPANNEQFF.

As to this clone: Other DNA sequences in the same sample also yield this CDR3. CDR3: CASSYSHRSSYEQYF. CDR3 in DNA: TGTGCCAGCAGTTACTCTCACAGGAGCTCCTACGAGCAGTACTTC. V gene TRBV6-5 combines with J gene TRBJ2-7; TRBD1 might be the D (5 bases). The CDR3 loop spans 15 amino acids. Germline V gene lookup returns CDR1 MNHEY and CDR2 SVGAGI. Trimming took off 0 bases at V and 0 bases at J, with 9 bases between the two ends.

The chain employs TRBV7-9 and TRBJ2-7; 9 bases are a match to TRBD2. Germline assignment: CDR1 SEHNR and CDR2 FQNEAQ (reference sequence). Trimming cost V 2 bases and J 0 bases; bases outside gene matches: 5. This CDR3 spans 16 amino acids. The CDR3 bases are TGTGCCAGCAGCTTATTCCCAGCGGGAGGCTCCTACGAGCAGTACTTC. Residues: CASSLFPAGGSYEQYF.

The V call is TRBV28, the J call TRBJ2-4, with TRBD1 as a possible D gene (5 bases). The CDR3 runs 19 residues. Germline values: CDR1 MDHEN, CDR2 SYDVKM. V lost 7 bases and J lost 1, with 26 bases in between. The CDR3 sequence is CASTPGPRAPGQAKNIQYF. The CDR3 nucleotides are TGTGCCAGCACCCCCGGTCCACGGGCCCCAGGGCAGGCCAAAAACATTCAGTACTTC.

This clone was found a few times. This chain's CDR3 is CASSGPGQGTHYEQYF. For the CDR3, the DNA is TGTGCCAGCAGTGGACCGGGACAGGGGACTCACTACGAGCAGTACTTC. V is TRBV2 and J is TRBJ2-7, with 10 bases aligning to TRBD1. V gave up 4 bases and J gave up 3 bases; unmatched junction bases: 9. The germline V gene encodes CDR1 SNHLY and CDR2 FYNNEI. The CDR3 spans 16 residues.

The sample holds one count of this clone. The CDR3 sequence is CASSDRGRRGTKAFF. The CDR3 coding sequence is TGTGCCAGCAGCGACCGCGGCAGAAGGGGGACTAAAGCTTTCTTT. The chain has TRBV6-5 and TRBJ1-1; D is perhaps TRBD1 (6 bases). V lost 6 bases and J 9 bases, leaving 23 bases between the germline ends. This CDR3 contains 15 residues. Germline V gives CDR1 MNHEY, CDR2 SVGAGI.